This TCR beta chain was retrieved from a study of graft-versus-host responses after intestinal transplantation. The V gene lost 2 bases and the J gene lost 5 bases, with 9 bases spanning the gap. This CDR3 is built from 13 residues. Germline CDR1 is WNHNN and CDR2 is SYGVQD (reference sequence). Study outcomes and limitations: Across patients carrying graft-donor T cell macrochimerism, allografts held high graft-versus-host to host-versus-graft clonal ratios.

Concerning this clone itself: Its target is unknown.

Profiled with immunoSEQ multiplex PCR; TCRdb holds only in-frame clones, not every one. Of approximately 85,000 clones listed, under 95% are singletons. The chain has TRBV10-1 and TRBJ1-2; weak D call: TRBD1 (5 bases). This receptor was identified in a human donor who was the organ donor for an intestinal transplant. Sample: unstimulated CD8+ T cells sorted from spleen or lymph node cells, taken before transplant. The CDR3 reads CASSETTGYGYTF. As DNA, the CDR3 is TGCGCCAGCAGTGAGACCACAGGTTATGGCTACACCTTC.